A single sample is the source of the 3 T cell receptor beta chains below, sequenced in a study of T cell responses to AZD1222 COVID-19 vaccine. Produced via immunoSEQ multiplex PCR; TCRdb's table is partial and in-frame only. The repertoire holds approximately 120,000 clones, approximately 90% seen once, with 3.5% to 4.5% in the top ten. The specimen comprised peripheral blood, sampled on day 0 of AZD1222 vaccination. The receptors come from an adult in good health.

The chain recombines TRBV18 with TRBJ1-3, with D maybe TRBD1 (5 bases). Between the trimmed V and J ends, which lost 0 bases and 7 bases, there was a span of 13 bases. CDR1 is KGHSH and CDR2 is LQKENI in the germline V gene. The CDR3 has 15 residues. The CDR3 reads CASSPPAGRGNTIYF. CDR3 sequence (DNA): TGTGCCAGCTCACCACCGGCAGGGCGAGGGAACACCATATATTTT.

The chain has TRBV4-3 and TRBJ1-1; no clear D. This CDR3 is 15 amino acids long. V was cut by 3 bases and J by 3 bases, with 14 bases left in between. The germline V gene encodes CDR1 LGHNA and CDR2 YSLEER. The CDR3 region has the DNA TGCGCCAGCAGCCAGGAATGGGTGTCCTACACTGAAGCTTTCTTT. Protein sequence: CASSQEWVSYTEAFF.

The V call is TRBV11-2, the J call TRBJ2-7; 12 nucleotides line up with TRBD2. This CDR3 has 15 residues. The germline CDR1 and CDR2 sequences are SGHAT and FQNNGV. The V gene end was trimmed by 5 bases and the J gene end by 2 bases; junction bases not matched to a gene: 4. The CDR3 region is CASSRTSGTPYEQYF. The CDR3, as DNA: TGTGCCAGCAGCCGGACTAGCGGGACTCCCTACGAGCAGTACTTC.